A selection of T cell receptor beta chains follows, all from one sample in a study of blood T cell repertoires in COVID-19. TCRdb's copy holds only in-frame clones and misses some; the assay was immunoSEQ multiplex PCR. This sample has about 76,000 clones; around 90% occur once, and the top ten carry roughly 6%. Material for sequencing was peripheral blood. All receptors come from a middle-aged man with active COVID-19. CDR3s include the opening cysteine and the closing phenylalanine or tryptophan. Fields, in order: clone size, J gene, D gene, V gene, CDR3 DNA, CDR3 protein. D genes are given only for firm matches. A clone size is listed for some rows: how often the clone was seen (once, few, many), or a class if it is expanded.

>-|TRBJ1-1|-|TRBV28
TGTGCCAGCAGTTCCCAGTTCGCTGAAGCTTTCTTT
CASSSQFAEAFF
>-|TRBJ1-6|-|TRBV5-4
TGTGCCAGCAGCTTTAACAGGGATAATTCACCCCTCCACTTT
CASSFNRDNSPLHF
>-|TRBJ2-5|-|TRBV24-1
TGTGCCACCTTCAGGGGCGGCGAGACCCAGTACTTC
CATFRGGETQYF
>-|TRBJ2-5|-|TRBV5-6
TGTGCCAGCAGCTTCTACAGTTTTCAAGAGACCCAGTACTTC
CASSFYSFQETQYF
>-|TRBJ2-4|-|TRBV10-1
TGCGCCAGCAGTGAGGCCCCTGAGGTCAAAAACATTCAGTACTTC
CASSEAPEVKNIQYF
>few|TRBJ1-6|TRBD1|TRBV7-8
TGTGCCAGCAGCTGGACAGGGAATCGAGGCTCACCCCTCCACTTT
CASSWTGNRGSPLHF
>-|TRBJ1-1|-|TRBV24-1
TGTGCCACCAGTGTCACAGGCGACACTGAAGCTTTCTTT
CATSVTGDTEAFF
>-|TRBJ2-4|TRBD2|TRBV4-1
TGCGCCAGCACGCGGGCCAGCGGGATTTATGACATTCAGTACTTC
CASTRASGIYDIQYF
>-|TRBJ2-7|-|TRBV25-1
TGTGCCAGCAGTTCAACGCTAACCTACGAGCAGTACTTC
CASSSTLTYEQYF
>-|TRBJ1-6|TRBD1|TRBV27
TGTGCCAGCAGTCCCCAGCACAGGGGTCCTTCACCCCTCCACTTT
CASSPQHRGPSPLHF
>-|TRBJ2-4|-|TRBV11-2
TGTGCCAGCAGCTCCCCCTTTGACAGACTTCACATTCAGTACTTC
CASSSPFDRLHIQYF
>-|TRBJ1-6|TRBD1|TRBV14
TGTGCCAGCAGACAGGGGAGCTCCTATAATTCACCCCTCCACTTT
CASRQGSSYNSPLHF
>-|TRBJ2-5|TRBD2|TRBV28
TGTGCCAGCAGTTTGGGTTTGGGGGGGATACAAGAGACCCAGTACTTC
CASSLGLGGIQETQYF
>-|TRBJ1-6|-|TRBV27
TGTGCCAGCATCCCGTTCTGGCCCGAGGGATCACCCCTCCACTTT
CASIPFWPEGSPLHF